These 21 T cell receptor beta chains were sequenced from one sample in a study of blood T cell repertoires in COVID-19. Measured with immunoSEQ multiplex PCR; TCRdb has only the in-frame clones, and not every one. The sample has approximately 280,000 clones; roughly 86% are singletons. The sequencing input was peripheral blood. The receptors originated from a man younger than 35 with active or convalescent COVID-19.

J is TRBJ1-2 and V is TRBV11-1; the match to TRBD1 covers 8 bases. Germline loops: CDR1 SGHAT, CDR2 FQDESV (reference sequence). The CDR3 loop spans 15 amino acids. V was clipped by 6 bases and J by 0 bases; unmatched bases: 6. The CDR3, as DNA: TGTGCCAGCAGACCTAAGACAGGGGCTAACTATGGCTACACCTTC. Protein product: CASRPKTGANYGYTF. Together with reference TRBV11-1 and TRBJ1-2, the CDR3 gives the full variable domain: EAEVAQSPRYKITEKSQAVAFWCDPISGHATLYWYRQILGQGPELLVQFQDESVVDDSQLPKDRFSAERLKGVDSTLKIQPAELGDSAMYLCASRPKTGANYGYTFGSGTRLTVV.

The chain employs TRBV4-3 and TRBJ2-5, with 8 bases lining up with TRBD2. Germline CDR1 reads LGHNA; CDR2 reads YSLEER. The CDR3 has 17 amino acids. The trim removed 3 bases at V and 1 base at J, leaving 10 bases unmatched. The CDR3 region has the DNA TGCGCCAGCAGCCAGGAGACTAGCGCCAATTTCCAAGAGACCCAGTACTTC. This translates into CASSQETSANFQETQYF.

The gene calls are TRBV19 and TRBJ1-2; no definite D call. The V gene lost 5 bases and the J gene lost 7 bases, with 8 bases spanning the gap. Germline CDR1 and CDR2: LNHDA and SQIVND (reference sequence). The CDR3 spans 11 residues. CDR3 residues: CASSPYLGYTF. CDR3 DNA: TGTGCCAGTAGTCCCTATCTTGGCTACACCTTC.

This chain joins TRBV6-2 or TRBV6-3 and TRBJ2-1; D is undetermined. The CDR3 totals 12 residues. V lost 2 bases and J lost 6, with 5 bases in between. Looked up from germline, CDR1 is MNHEY and CDR2 is SVGEGT. CDR3 loop: CASSYPSNEQFF. The CDR3 region has the DNA TGTGCCAGCAGTTACCCCAGCAATGAGCAGTTCTTC.

The V and J genes are TRBV5-5 and TRBJ2-7; D is undetermined. The germline V and J ends were trimmed by 2 bases and 0 bases, with 6 bases remaining between them. The CDR3 length is 13 residues. Germline loops: CDR1 SGHKS, CDR2 YYEKEE (reference sequence). CDR3 DNA sequence: TGTGCCAGCAGCTTTGAGCTCTCCTACGAGCAGTACTTC. This codes for CASSFELSYEQYF.

The V call is TRBV27, the J call TRBJ1-6; D not resolved. V lost 5 bases and J lost 5, with 13 bases in between. The V gene's germline CDR1 is MNHEY and CDR2 SMNVEV (reference sequence). This CDR3 has 15 amino acids. The CDR3 sequence: CASSLRGNNNSPLHF. DNA of the CDR3: TGTGCCAGCAGTCTACGCGGGAATAATAATTCACCCCTCCACTTT.

J is TRBJ2-7 and V is TRBV5-1, with TRBD1 identical over 9 bases. V trimming: 10 bases; J trimming: 2 bases; junction bases outside the gene matches: 7. Germline V gives CDR1 SGHRS, CDR2 YFSETQ. This CDR3 region has 13 residues. This chain's CDR3 is CACRDREAYEQYF. CDR3 DNA: TGCGCCTGCCGGGACAGGGAAGCCTACGAGCAGTACTTC.

The chain carries TRBV2 and TRBJ1-6; D gene unclear. Germline V lookup: CDR1 SNHLY, CDR2 FYNNEI. This CDR3 has 15 amino acids. Trimming removed 7 bases at V and 0 bases at J, with 10 bases between. CDR3 region: CASTRQSSYNSPLHF. CDR3 coding DNA: TGTGCCAGCACTAGGCAGAGCTCCTATAATTCACCCCTCCACTTT.

The chain joins TRBV27 to TRBJ1-5; 8 nucleotides agree with TRBD1. Germline trimming cut 2 bases from V and 0 bases from J; bases unmatched to any gene: 9. This CDR3 has 18 amino acids. The V gene's germline CDR1 is MNHEY and CDR2 SMNVEV (reference sequence). The CDR3 sequence: CASSLVAGGAYSNQPQHF. The CDR3 DNA reads as TGTGCCAGCAGTTTAGTGGCAGGGGGCGCTTATAGCAATCAGCCCCAGCATTTT.

V usage is TRBV10-3 and J usage is TRBJ2-2; D not certain. V lost 3 bases, J lost 5 bases, and 7 bases lay in between. This CDR3 is 13 amino acids long. Germline V gives CDR1 ENHRY, CDR2 SYGVKD. The CDR3 protein is CAISETSTGELFF. Here the CDR3 DNA reads TGTGCCATCAGTGAAACCAGTACCGGGGAGCTGTTTTTT.

In DNA form, the CDR3 reads TGTGCCAGCAGCCCACTACAGACAGGCGCTAACACAGATACGCAGTATTTT. Translating gives CASSPLQTGANTDTQYF. This chain uses TRBV7-9 with TRBJ2-3, with D possibly being TRBD1 (6 bases). Germline CDR1 is SEHNR and CDR2 is FQNEAQ (reference sequence). The CDR3 consists of 17 residues. V lost 5 bases and J lost 2, with 20 bases in between. The complete variable domain, with remaining parts taken from reference TRBV7-9 and TRBJ2-3, reads DTGVSQNPRHKITKRGQNVTFRCDPISEHNRLYWYRQTLGQGPEFLTYFQNEAQLEKSRLLSDRFSAERPKGSFSTLEIQRTEQGDSAMYLCASSPLQTGANTDTQYFGPGTRLTVL.

The genes are TRBV16 and TRBJ1-6; 7 bases align to TRBD1. The junction had 10 bases not matched to a gene; V was cut back by 0 bases and J by 8 bases. The CDR3 has 17 residues. Germline CDR1 KGHSY, CDR2 FQNENV. The CDR3 coding sequence is TGTGCCAGCAGCCAATCTTTAGGGGGCGAGTTCGATTCACCCCTCCACTTT. The encoded protein is CASSQSLGGEFDSPLHF.

This chain uses TRBV7-9 with TRBJ1-2, with D possibly matching TRBD1 (5 bases). This CDR3 has 13 amino acids. Germline loops: CDR1 SEHNR, CDR2 FQNEAQ (reference sequence). V shed 3 bases and J shed 1 base, with 6 bases lying between them. The CDR3 region is CASSLDNNYGYTF. DNA for the CDR3: TGTGCCAGCAGCTTGGACAATAACTATGGCTACACCTTC.

This clone has just one count. This CDR3 reads CASSLFATGDSDTQYF. The CDR3 DNA follows: TGTGCCAGCAGTTTATTCGCGACAGGGGACTCAGATACGCAGTATTTT. The V and J genes are TRBV27 and TRBJ2-3; 8 bases are shared with TRBD1. Per the germline V gene, CDR1 is MNHEY and CDR2 is SMNVEV (reference sequence). This CDR3 has 16 amino acids. The J segment lost 4 bases and the V segment lost 1 base, leaving 7 bases of the junction unmatched.

In the case of this clone: Given a much more abundant clone one base away, this may be a read error. In the same sample, other DNA sequences code for this CDR3. CDR3 amino acids: CASSVGQGNTEAFF. The CDR3 DNA sequence: TGTGCCAGCAGCGTAGGACAGGGGAACACTGAAGCTTTCTTT. The chain employs TRBV9 and TRBJ1-1; 7 positions agree with TRBD1. V lost 0 bases to trimming and J lost 1 base; unmatched junction nucleotides: 0. Per germline, CDR1 SGDLS and CDR2 YYNGEE. This CDR3 region has 14 residues. Filled out from reference TRBV9 and TRBJ1-1, the complete variable domain reads DSGVTQTPKHLITATGQRVTLRCSPRSGDLSVYWYQQSLDQGLQFLIQYYNGEERAKGNILERFSAQQFPDLHSELNLSSLELGDSALYFCASSVGQGNTEAFFGQGTRLTVV.

The chain combines TRBV4-1 with TRBJ1-2; no firm D call. The CDR3 length is 16 residues. The V and J ends lost 0 bases and 6 bases respectively, with 17 bases between them. The V gene's germline CDR1 is MGHRA and CDR2 YSYEKL. The CDR3 DNA reads TGCGCCAGCAGCCAAGATAGTCTTTACTCACTCCATGGCTACACCTTC. Translating gives CASSQDSLYSLHGYTF.

This chain uses TRBV5-6 with TRBJ2-5; a possible D gene is TRBD1 (5 bases). Trimming took off 0 bases at V and 5 bases at J, with 14 bases between the two ends. CDR3 size: 15 residues. Germline V gene lookup returns CDR1 SGHDT and CDR2 YYEEEE. CDR3 sequence reads: CASSLAGFRSETQYF. The CDR3 DNA follows: TGTGCCAGCAGCTTGGCAGGGTTTCGGTCGGAGACCCAGTACTTC.

This chain joins TRBV9 and TRBJ1-5; 12 positions match TRBD1. The CDR3 contains 15 residues. J was trimmed by 6 bases and V by 4 bases; bases with no gene match: 5. The germline CDR1 and CDR2 sequences are SGDLS and YYNGEE. The DNA of the CDR3 is TGTGCCAGCAGCCCGGGGACAGGGGGCGGTCAGCCCCAGCATTTT. The encoded protein is CASSPGTGGGQPQHF.

The chain couples TRBV2 to TRBJ2-1, with TRBD2 as a possible D gene (7 bases). CDR3 length equals 15 residues. The ends were cut back, 3 bases at V and 7 bases at J, with 16 bases in the middle. CDR1 is SNHLY and CDR2 is FYNNEI in the germline V gene. The CDR3 bases are TGTGCCAGCAGTGATTTGGCGGGGGCCAGGAATGAGCAGTTCTTC. Protein product: CASSDLAGARNEQFF.

Only one count was recorded for this clone. V usage is TRBV6-5 and J usage is TRBJ1-4, with D unclear. CDR3 length: 14 residues. Germline assignment: CDR1 MNHEY and CDR2 SVGAGI. V dropped 2 bases and J dropped 8 bases, with 12 bases sitting between them. DNA for the CDR3: TGTGCCAGCAGTTACAACGGGAGGAGGGAAAAACTGTTTTTT. It translates to CASSYNGRREKLFF.

The CDR3: CASSTWTSGGTGELFF. The CDR3 coding sequence is TGTGCCAGCAGCACCTGGACTAGCGGCGGCACCGGGGAGCTGTTTTTT. The rearrangement links TRBV9 to TRBJ2-2; TRBD2 agrees at 10 bases. The V gene end was trimmed by 4 bases and the J gene end by 4 bases; junction bases not matched to a gene: 7. The CDR3 covers 16 residues. In germline, CDR1 is SGDLS, CDR2 YYNGEE.